These 3 T cell receptor beta chains originate from one sample sequenced in a study of T cell responses to AZD1222 COVID-19 vaccine. Generated by immunoSEQ multiplex PCR, the TCRdb table keeps only in-frame clones and is missing some. The profile covers 85,000 to 90,000 clones, with approximately 90% appearing a single time and 4% to 6% taken by the ten largest. Sample: peripheral blood, taken on day 0 of MenACWY control vaccination. The receptors stem from an adult in good health.

This clone showed up just a few times. This sequence joins TRBV10-3 and TRBJ2-2; possibly TRBD2 for D (6 bases). CDR3 length equals 15 residues. CDR1 is ENHRY, CDR2 SYGVKD, per germline. V lost 3 bases and J lost 1, with 9 bases in between. The CDR3 coding sequence is TGTGCCATCAGTGATGGGACTTTGAACACCGGGGAGCTGTTTTTT. It translates to CAISDGTLNTGELFF.

The chain joins TRBV24-1 to TRBJ2-7; 11 bases are a match to TRBD2. V lost 9 bases and J lost 3; bases outside the gene matches: 3. The CDR3 totals 13 residues. Germline V gene data show CDR1 as KGHDR and CDR2 as SFDVKD. The CDR3 is CATGTSGSYEQYF. DNA of the CDR3: TGTGCCACCGGAACTAGCGGGAGCTACGAGCAGTACTTC.

The chain couples TRBV5-1 to TRBJ2-3, with 9 bases aligning to TRBD2. V lost 1 base, J lost 6 bases, and 3 bases stayed unmatched. The CDR3 covers 14 residues. Germline assignment: CDR1 SGHRS and CDR2 YFSETQ. The CDR3 DNA reads TGCGCCAGCAGCTTGACTAGCGGGCTCGATACGCAGTATTTT. Amino acids: CASSLTSGLDTQYF.